This entry describes one T cell receptor (beta chain). MiXCR, run by TCRdb on the RT-PCR reads, gives a single entry per CDR3 protein. The table shows fewer than 800,000 distinct CDR3 sequences, with 14% occurring only once. This CDR3 region has 15 residues. Per the germline V gene, CDR1 is SGHRS and CDR2 is YFSETQ. V shed 5 bases and J shed 0 bases, with 15 bases lying between them. The receptor comes from a female donor in good health, serving as a healthy control. Sequencing was performed on memory CD4+ T cells from blood. V usage is TRBV5-1 and J usage is TRBJ2-7; D might be TRBD2 (5 bases). The CDR3 coding sequence is TGCGCCAGCAGACCGACCGGGATCAGCTCCTACGAGCAGTACTTC. It yields the protein CASRPTGISSYEQYF.